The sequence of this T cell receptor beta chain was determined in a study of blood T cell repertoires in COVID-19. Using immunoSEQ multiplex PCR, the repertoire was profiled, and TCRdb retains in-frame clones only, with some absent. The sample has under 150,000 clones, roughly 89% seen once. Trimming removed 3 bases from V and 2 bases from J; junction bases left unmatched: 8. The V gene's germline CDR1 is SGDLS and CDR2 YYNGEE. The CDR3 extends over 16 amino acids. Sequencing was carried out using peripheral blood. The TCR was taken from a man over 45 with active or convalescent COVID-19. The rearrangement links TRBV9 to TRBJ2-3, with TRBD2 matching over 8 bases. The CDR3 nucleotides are TGTGCCAGCAGCGCCGTAGCGGGGTCCGTCACAGATACGCAGTATTTT. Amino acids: CASSAVAGSVTDTQYF.